The 4 T cell receptor beta chains below all came from one sample that was sequenced in a study of shared clonotypes between healthy human individuals. Naive CD8 populations comprised CD45RO-negative cells positively selected for CCR7, excluding terminally differentiated effector memory CD45RA+ cells. The protocol was immunoSEQ multiplex PCR, while the TCRdb copy is restricted to in-frame clones and leaves out a portion. The data hold about 1,800,000 clones, with around 96% observed a single time. Sequenced: naive CD8+ T cells sorted from blood. Receptors were obtained from a man younger than 35 in good health.

V usage is TRBV7-6 and J usage is TRBJ2-1, with D possibly being TRBD2 (9 bases). Germline V lookup: CDR1 SGHVS, CDR2 FNYEAQ. The CDR3 has 20 amino acids. The V gene lost 1 base and the J gene lost 2 bases, with 24 bases spanning the gap. CDR3 nucleotide sequence: TGTGCCAGCAGCTTAGATCCGGACAGGGAGACTAGCGGCCCCTACAATGAGCAGTTCTTC. Protein: CASSLDPDRETSGPYNEQFF.

A word on this clone: Other nucleotide sequences in the sample specify the same CDR3. This rearrangement joins TRBV9 to TRBJ2-3; weak D call: TRBD2 (6 bases). This CDR3 is 14 amino acids long. Between the trimmed V and J ends, which lost 2 bases and 2 bases, there was a span of 9 bases. Germline V gene sequence: CDR1 SGDLS, CDR2 YYNGEE. In DNA form, the CDR3 reads TGTGCCAGCAGCGTTACGGGAGCCACAGATACGCAGTATTTT. It codes for CASSVTGATDTQYF.

The chain couples TRBV7-9 to TRBJ1-5; perhaps TRBD1 as D (5 bases). V was shortened by 4 bases and J by 1 base, with 8 bases between the two germline ends. The germline CDR1 and CDR2 sequences are SEHNR and FQNEAQ (reference sequence). The CDR3 covers 14 residues. The CDR3: CASSWGESNQPQHF. In DNA, the CDR3 is TGTGCCAGCAGCTGGGGGGAGAGCAATCAGCCCCAGCATTTT.

The chain employs TRBV27 and TRBJ2-1, with D perhaps being TRBD1 or TRBD2 (5 bases each). This CDR3 is 12 amino acids long. Germline loops: CDR1 MNHEY, CDR2 SMNVEV (reference sequence). V gave up 8 bases and J gave up 9 bases, with 14 bases separating them. CDR3 nucleotides: TGTGCCAGCCGTTATGGGACGGCTGAGCAGTTCTTC. It codes for CASRYGTAEQFF.